This T cell receptor (beta chain) was recorded in a study of blood T cells in healthy people across ages. In its sample, this clonotype was seen once. The CDR3 has 15 amino acids. Germline V gene lookup returns CDR1 SQVTM and CDR2 ANQGSEA. A second about 6 to 11 cycle PCR used barcoded and J-beta primers. TCRdb analysed the 5' RACE reads with MiXCR anew, one entry per CDR3 protein. The sample includes around 800,000 distinct CDR3 sequences, around 25% of them seen just once. The data were also submitted as part of a second study, on T cells of mothers and their children.

The material sequenced was blood. The source is a boy aged 10-17 years in good health. The chain employs TRBV29-1 and TRBJ2-5; TRBD1 is a possible D gene (5 bases). The J call may be faulty, since TRBJ2-7 better matches the DNA end. As DNA, the CDR3 is TGCAGCGTTGAAGATCTTCGTCAGGGAAAATACGAGCAGTACTTC. Protein: CSVEDLRQGKYEQYF.